This T cell receptor beta chain was documented in a study of CD8 T cells in ankylosing spondylitis. As the method for making TCR beta libraries, quantitative 5'-RACE with molecular barcodes was used. TCRdb re-derived calls from the 5' RACE reads in MiXCR, one entry per CDR3 protein. The table has fewer than 750,000 distinct CDR3 sequences, around 20% seen once. The CDR3 is 16 residues long. V was trimmed by 1 base and J by 0 bases, leaving 10 bases between them. Per the germline V gene, CDR1 is SGHTA and CDR2 is FQGTGA. Whole-study results and caveats: A TCR beta motif made of fewer than ten highly homologous variants seemed typical of ankylosing spondylitis blood. Previous work reported some of these motif variants in the synovial fluid and blood of reactive arthritis.

This clonotype occurred a few times. Its antigen is currently unknown. The source is a male donor with ankylosing spondylitis. Sequenced: blood, either unsorted or a sorted T cell fraction (not recorded which). V gene TRBV7-3 combines with J gene TRBJ2-1; D is undetermined. The DNA for the CDR3 is TGTGCCAGCAGCTTAATGGACCATAGCTCCTACAATGAGCAGTTCTTC. It specifies CASSLMDHSSYNEQFF.